This T cell receptor beta chain comes out of a study of blood T cell repertoires in COVID-19. Sequencing used immunoSEQ multiplex PCR; TCRdb keeps in-frame clones, though not all of them. In the table there are about 380,000 clones, 90% of which are singletons. The sample holds a few counts of this clone. The source of this sequence is a man between 18 and 29 years old with active or convalescent COVID-19. Sequencing input: peripheral blood.

In DNA form, the CDR3 reads TGTGCCAGCAGACGGGACTCCTACGAGCAGTACTTC. Its protein product is CASRRDSYEQYF. V is TRBV2 and J is TRBJ2-7; D perhaps matches TRBD2 (5 bases). V was pared by 6 bases and J by 0 bases, with 6 bases between. Looked up from germline, CDR1 is SNHLY and CDR2 is FYNNEI. This CDR3 region has 12 residues.